A selection of T cell receptor beta chains follows, all from one sample in a study of vaccination and CD4 T cells after COVID-19. Via MiXCR, TCRdb re-called the PCR reads, giving one row per CDR3 protein. This sample has 25,000 to 35,000 distinct CDR3 sequences, with around 49% found just once. The sample in question was CD4+ T cells from blood, obtained about 7 months after SARS-CoV-2 vaccination. The receptor source for this set is a human donor who had recovered from COVID-19. The CDR3 runs from the conserved cysteine through the conserved F or W. A D gene is named only where the DNA matches it firmly. The size field is filled for only some rows; it gives once, few, many or a size class.

D,V,J,size,DNA,CDR3
.,TRBV4-1,TRBJ1-5,.,TGCGCCAGCAGCCCTCGGGCCTTCCTCGGGGGAAATCAGCCCCAGCATTTT,CASSPRAFLGGNQPQHF
.,TRBV28,TRBJ2-7,.,TGTGCCAGCAGTTTAACCGGGAGCTCCTACGAGCAGTACTTC,CASSLTGSSYEQYF
.,TRBV5-8,TRBJ2-7,.,TGTGCCAGCCCACGGACAGACTACGAGCAGTACTTC,CASPRTDYEQYF
TRBD2,TRBV7-9,TRBJ2-7,.,TGTGCCAGCAGCTTAGGACTAGCGGGAGAGCGGTCCTACGAGCAGTACTTC,CASSLGLAGERSYEQYF
TRBD2,TRBV29-1,TRBJ2-7,.,TGCAGCGTTGTAGGGGGACTAGCGGGATCGAACGAGCAGTACTTC,CSVVGGLAGSNEQYF
TRBD1,TRBV19,TRBJ2-7,once,TGTGCCAGTAGTATCCGGGACAGACCCTACGAGCAGTACTTC,CASSIRDRPYEQYF
TRBD1,TRBV15,TRBJ1-3,.,TGTGCCACCAGCCTGGACAGGGTCTCTGGAAACACCATATATTTT,CATSLDRVSGNTIYF
.,TRBV20-1,TRBJ2-5,.,TGCAGTGCTAGTCCCATCACCTCCACTCAAGAGACCCAGTACTTC,CSASPITSTQETQYF
TRBD2,TRBV2,TRBJ2-7,.,TGTGCCAGCAGTTGGAGCGGGAGGAGCTCCTACGAGCAGTACTTC,CASSWSGRSSYEQYF
TRBD1,TRBV11-2,TRBJ1-6,.,TGTGCCAGCAGCTTTGCCCGGACAGGGTCGTCACCCCTCCACTTT,CASSFARTGSSPLHF
.,TRBV19,TRBJ2-5,few,TGTGCCAGTAGTATATCTAGCGCCCAAGAGACCCAGTACTTC,CASSISSAQETQYF
.,TRBV20-1,TRBJ1-6,few,TGCAGTGCTAGAGTGGGTATTGTGGGCTCCTATAATTCACCCCTCCACTTT,CSARVGIVGSYNSPLHF
TRBD1,TRBV6-1,TRBJ1-2,few,TGTGCCAGCAGCCCACACGGGACAGAAACTAACTATGGCTACACCTTC,CASSPHGTETNYGYTF
.,TRBV20-1,TRBJ1-5,few,TGCAGTGCTAGGGCCAGCTTGGAGGGCAATCAGCCCCAGCATTTT,CSARASLEGNQPQHF
.,TRBV2,TRBJ1-3,.,TGTGCCAGCAGTGCGACTCGCCTCTCTGGAAACACCATATATTTT,CASSATRLSGNTIYF
.,TRBV27,TRBJ2-6,.,TGTGCCAGCAGTTTGGGCCACTCTGGGGCCAACGTCCTGACTTTC,CASSLGHSGANVLTF
.,TRBV20-1,TRBJ2-1,few,TGCAGTGCTAGAGATCCTGGGTTGCCTCCCTACAATGAGCAGTTCTTC,CSARDPGLPPYNEQFF
TRBD1,TRBV6-1,TRBJ1-2,.,TGTGCCGTACGGCCTGGGTCGGGACAGATGGGCGGCTACACCTTC,CAVRPGSGQMGGYTF
TRBD2,TRBV12-3/TRBV12-4,TRBJ2-1,.,TGTGCCAGCAGTCTCACTAGCGGGAGGTCCGCTGAGCAGTTCTTC,CASSLTSGRSAEQFF
TRBD2,TRBV25-1,TRBJ2-1,.,TGTGCCAGCAGTGAAACGGGAGGCCGGTTTAATGAGCAGTTCTTC,CASSETGGRFNEQFF
.,TRBV6-2/TRBV6-3,TRBJ2-3,.,TGTGCCAGCAGTGATGAAGCAGATACGCAGTATTTT,CASSDEADTQYF
TRBD1,TRBV20-1,TRBJ2-3,few,TGCAGTGCTAGCGATTCCAGGGGGACAACAGATACGCAGTATTTT,CSASDSRGTTDTQYF
TRBD2,TRBV18,TRBJ2-7,.,TGTGCCAGCTCACCTACTAGCGGGAATGGCTACGAGCAGTACTTC,CASSPTSGNGYEQYF
.,TRBV20-1,TRBJ2-5,.,TGCAGTGCCCGAGCCGACCGGCCCGGAGAGACCCAGTACTTC,CSARADRPGETQYF
.,TRBV28,TRBJ2-7,few,TGTGCCAGCAGTTATTACACCTACGAGCAGTACTTC,CASSYYTYEQYF
TRBD1,TRBV6-1,TRBJ1-5,.,TGTGCCAGCAGTGACGAGACAGGGGGCAGTTATAGCAATCAGCCCCAGCATTTT,CASSDETGGSYSNQPQHF
.,TRBV6-2/TRBV6-3,TRBJ2-7,.,TGTGCCAGCAGTTACAGCTCTAGCGACCACGAGCAGTACTTC,CASSYSSSDHEQYF
TRBD1,TRBV14,TRBJ1-1,.,TGTGCCAGCAGCCTGACAGGGTCTATGAACACTGAAGCTTTCTTT,CASSLTGSMNTEAFF
TRBD1,TRBV20-1,TRBJ1-2,few,TGCAGTGCTAGACAGGGGGTCGCCTATGGCTACACCTTC,CSARQGVAYGYTF
TRBD2,TRBV24-1,TRBJ2-3,.,TGTGCCACCAGTGATCCACGCGGGAGGGGAGATACGCAGTATTTT,CATSDPRGRGDTQYF
.,TRBV20-1,TRBJ2-1,.,TGCAGTGCCAATACCGGGGGCAGTGATGAGCAGTTCTTC,CSANTGGSDEQFF
.,TRBV6-2/TRBV6-3,TRBJ2-2,.,TGTGCCAGCAGGTTTGGGGGCTTAGACACCGGGGAGCTGTTTTTT,CASRFGGLDTGELFF
.,TRBV6-5,TRBJ2-1,.,TGTGCCAGCAGTTCCCTTTGGAATGAGCAGTTCTTC,CASSSLWNEQFF
.,TRBV20-1,TRBJ1-1,medium-sized,TGCAGTGCTAGAGTGCGTCGGGGTGACACTGAAGCTTTCTTT,CSARVRRGDTEAFF
TRBD1,TRBV7-8,TRBJ1-5,few,TGTGCCAGCAGCCCCCACAGGGGGGGCAATCAGCCCCAGCATTTT,CASSPHRGGNQPQHF
.,TRBV12-3/TRBV12-4,TRBJ2-7,once,TGTGCCAGCAGTTTGTGGGCCTACGAGCAGTACTTC,CASSLWAYEQYF
TRBD2,TRBV19,TRBJ2-1,.,TGTGCCAGTAGTACAAGACTAGCGGTTAATGAGCAGTTCTTC,CASSTRLAVNEQFF
TRBD2,TRBV7-2,TRBJ2-1,.,TGTGCCAGCAGCTTAGTTTCGGGGGGACTCCAAGGGGAGCAGTTCTTC,CASSLVSGGLQGEQFF
.,TRBV7-3,TRBJ2-1,.,TGTGCCAGCAGCTTAAACAGGGTGGGAGTGAATGAGCAGTTCTTC,CASSLNRVGVNEQFF
TRBD2,TRBV6-5,TRBJ2-3,few,TGTGCCAGCAGTTACGGGAGGGAGGCCACAGATACGCAGTATTTT,CASSYGREATDTQYF
.,TRBV19,TRBJ2-3,.,TGTGCCAGTAGTTTATACCGGGACACATCGGGAGATACGCAGTATTTT,CASSLYRDTSGDTQYF
TRBD1,TRBV19,TRBJ2-7,.,TGTGCCAGTAGTAGAACGACAGGGATCGAATACGAGCAGTACTTC,CASSRTTGIEYEQYF
TRBD2,TRBV18,TRBJ2-1,.,TGTGCCAGCTCACCAGCGGGAGCCTCCTACAATGAGCAGTTCTTC,CASSPAGASYNEQFF
TRBD1,TRBV6-2/TRBV6-3,TRBJ2-2,.,TGTGCCAGCGGACAGGGGGCAAAAGAGCTGTTTTTT,CASGQGAKELFF
.,TRBV19,TRBJ2-1,.,TGTGCCAGTAGGGGCATGCTCTATGGGCATAATGAGCAGTTCTTC,CASRGMLYGHNEQFF
.,TRBV7-3,TRBJ1-1,.,TGTGCCAGCAGCAGGGACACAACGGGGACTGAAGCTTTCTTT,CASSRDTTGTEAFF
TRBD2,TRBV11-1,TRBJ2-1,few,TGTGCCAGCAGAGGGGTAGCGGGAGTGAATGAGCAGTTCTTC,CASRGVAGVNEQFF
.,TRBV6-1,TRBJ1-1,.,TGTGCCAGCAGTGAATTTGTGACAGTGAACACTGAAGCTTTCTTT,CASSEFVTVNTEAFF
.,TRBV6-1,TRBJ2-3,.,TGTGCCAGCAGTGGAAGGACAGCAGATACGCAGTATTTT,CASSGRTADTQYF
TRBD1,TRBV28,TRBJ1-5,.,TGTGCCAGCAGTTTATGGGACAGGAGCAATCAGCCCCAGCATTTT,CASSLWDRSNQPQHF
.,TRBV7-6,TRBJ1-2,.,TGTGCCAGCAGCTTATGGCGGGACAGCTACACCTTC,CASSLWRDSYTF
.,TRBV20-1,TRBJ1-5,few,TGCAGTGCTAAAGAGGGAGGCCAGCCCCAGCATTTT,CSAKEGGQPQHF
.,TRBV6-1,TRBJ2-2,.,TGTGCCAGCCGGAGGAACACCGGGGAGCTGTTTTTT,CASRRNTGELFF